These T cell receptor beta chains were read from a single sample in a study of siplizumab effects on memory and regulatory T cells. Data came from immunoSEQ multiplex PCR; TCRdb stores just in-frame clones and leaves some out. The table records roughly 60,000 clones, more than 80% of them present only once. What was sequenced was CD8+ T cells sorted from blood. The receptors derive from a human donor in good health. The CDR3 runs from the conserved cysteine through the conserved F or W. D genes are given only for firm matches. The size of a clone is reported for some rows only, either as once, few or many, or as a class for expanded clones.

abundance	j_gene	d_gene	v_gene	CDR3aa	CDR3nt
once	TRBJ2-5	NA	TRBV4-1	CASSQEGRSQETQYF	TGCGCCAGCAGCCAAGAGGGCAGATCCCAAGAGACCCAGTACTTC
NA	TRBJ1-1	TRBD1	TRBV6-1	CASSPRGGFTEAFF	TGTGCCAGCAGTCCCAGGGGGGGCTTCACTGAAGCTTTCTTT
NA	TRBJ2-3	NA	TRBV11-1	CASSLAGGLDTQYF	TGTGCCAGCAGCTTAGCGGGCGGGCTTGATACGCAGTATTTT
NA	TRBJ2-6	NA	TRBV21-1	CASSKVTGTGGSGANVLTF	TGTGCCAGCAGCAAGGTTACTGGGACAGGGGGCTCTGGGGCCAACGTCCTGACTTTC
NA	TRBJ2-1	NA	TRBV30	CAWSVADNEQFF	TGTGCCTGGAGTGTAGCGGACAATGAGCAGTTCTTC
NA	TRBJ2-7	TRBD2	TRBV2	CASSRISGRASENEQYF	TGTGCCAGCAGTCGGATAAGCGGGAGGGCCTCGGAGAACGAGCAGTACTTC
NA	TRBJ2-1	NA	TRBV4-1	CASSQDVTLAYNEQFF	TGCGCCAGCAGCCAAGATGTTACACTAGCCTACAATGAGCAGTTCTTC
NA	TRBJ2-5	TRBD2	TRBV27	CASSQTGTSWETQYF	TGTGCCAGCAGTCAGACCGGGACTAGTTGGGAGACCCAGTACTTC
once	TRBJ2-1	TRBD2	TRBV30	CVGTTDLSSYNEQFF	TGTGTCGGGACTACCGACCTTAGCTCCTACAATGAGCAGTTCTTC
NA	TRBJ2-1	NA	TRBV9	CASSLYNEQFF	TGTGCCAGCAGCCTGTACAATGAGCAGTTCTTC
NA	TRBJ2-7	NA	TRBV2	CASGGSREQYF	TGTGCCAGCGGGGGGTCTCGGGAGCAGTACTTC
NA	TRBJ2-3	NA	TRBV13	CASSLSHTDTQYF	TGTGCCAGCAGTCTCTCCCACACAGATACGCAGTATTTT
NA	TRBJ2-5	NA	TRBV28	CASSFGGAETQYF	TGTGCCAGCAGTTTCGGTGGGGCCGAGACCCAGTACTTC
NA	TRBJ2-5	NA	TRBV7-8	CASSWGLQETQYF	TGTGCCAGCAGCTGGGGGTTACAAGAGACCCAGTACTTC
NA	TRBJ1-1	NA	TRBV19	CATSWGTGNTEAFF	TGTGCCACCAGCTGGGGAACGGGGAACACTGAAGCTTTCTTT
once	TRBJ2-2	NA	TRBV28	CASSLIGTSNANTGELFF	TGTGCCAGCAGTCTGATCGGGACTTCAAACGCGAACACCGGGGAGCTGTTTTTT
NA	TRBJ2-7	TRBD1	TRBV27	CASSPLDRAYEQYF	TGTGCCAGCAGTCCCTTGGACAGGGCATACGAGCAGTACTTC
once	TRBJ2-1	NA	TRBV6-4	CASSDSTDLTSNEQFF	TGTGCCAGCAGTGACTCGACTGACTTGACATCCAATGAGCAGTTCTTC
NA	TRBJ2-7	TRBD2	TRBV7-3	CASSLFVGGSYEQYF	TGTGCCAGCAGCTTATTTGTCGGCGGGAGTTACGAGCAGTACTTC
NA	TRBJ2-7	NA	TRBV5-1	CASRKGTQQAGYEQYF	TGCGCCAGTCGAAAGGGGACTCAACAGGCCGGGTACGAGCAGTACTTC
NA	TRBJ2-5	NA	TRBV29-1	CSLSLGQGFQETQYF	TGCAGCTTGAGCTTGGGTCAGGGGTTCCAAGAGACCCAGTACTTC
NA	TRBJ2-7	NA	TRBV7-9	CASSLVTGVFSYEQYF	TGTGCCAGCAGCTTAGTCACAGGCGTCTTCTCCTACGAGCAGTACTTC
NA	TRBJ2-2	NA	TRBV5-1	CASSLEGTGELFF	TGCGCCAGCAGCTTGGAAGGGACCGGGGAGCTGTTTTTT
NA	TRBJ2-3	TRBD2	TRBV27	CATRLMIAGPDTQYF	TGTGCCACCCGCTTAATGATAGCGGGTCCAGATACGCAGTATTTT
NA	TRBJ2-6	NA	TRBV5-1	CASSLEAAGANVLTF	TGCGCCAGCAGCTTGGAGGCAGCTGGGGCCAACGTCCTGACTTTC
NA	TRBJ1-2	NA	TRBV19	CASSMGVRGGYTF	TGTGCCAGTAGTATGGGGGTTAGGGGCGGCTACACCTTC
once	TRBJ2-7	TRBD2	TRBV7-6	CASSLAAGGPEEQYF	TGTGCCAGCAGCTTAGCGGCGGGAGGGCCGGAGGAGCAGTACTTC
NA	TRBJ1-1	NA	TRBV19	CASSMGRNTEAFF	TGTGCCAGCTCAATGGGGCGGAACACTGAAGCTTTCTTT
NA	TRBJ2-7	TRBD2	TRBV19	CASDAGGGSEQYF	TGTGCCAGTGATGCGGGAGGGGGTTCCGAGCAGTACTTC